The 13 T cell receptor beta chains listed next were all sequenced from one sample in a study of cytotoxic CD8 clonotypes in ibrutinib-treated CLL. Sequencing used immunoSEQ multiplex PCR; TCRdb keeps in-frame clones, though not all of them. The sample yields some 120,000 clones, roughly 84% seen once. Sample: PBMCs, taken after 24 months of ibrutinib treatment. These TCRs come from a human donor with chronic lymphocytic leukemia.

The chain combines TRBV30 with TRBJ1-1; D is possibly TRBD1 (5 bases). Germline V gene data show CDR1 as GTSNPN and CDR2 as SVGIG (reference sequence). This CDR3 region has 13 residues. Trimming stripped 1 base from V and 3 bases from J, with 9 bases between. The CDR3 region is CAWSERGDTEAFF. Here the CDR3 DNA reads TGTGCCTGGAGTGAACGGGGGGACACTGAAGCTTTCTTT.

The gene calls are TRBV9 and TRBJ2-3; TRBD2 might be the D (5 bases). V was clipped by 0 bases and J by 0 bases, with 11 bases between them. Germline values: CDR1 SGDLS, CDR2 YYNGEE. The CDR3 runs 16 residues. The CDR3 region is CASSVAIGLSTDTQYF. CDR3 in DNA: TGTGCCAGCAGCGTAGCCATCGGACTCAGCACAGATACGCAGTATTTT.

This clone was counted a single time. The rearrangement links TRBV19 to TRBJ1-1; 12 bases agree with TRBD1. Germline lookup yields CDR1 LNHDA and CDR2 SQIVND (reference sequence). V was pared by 5 bases and J by 6 bases, with 13 bases of the junction left unmatched. This CDR3 is 17 amino acids long. The CDR3 region is CASSPQGQGAMAAEAFF. Here the CDR3 DNA reads TGTGCCAGTAGTCCGCAGGGACAGGGGGCTATGGCGGCTGAAGCTTTCTTT.

The chain has TRBV7-3 and TRBJ1-6, with a weak D call TRBD1 (5 bases). Germline V gives CDR1 SGHTA, CDR2 FQGTGA. This CDR3 is built from 15 residues. V shed 5 bases and J shed 6 bases, with 14 bases lying between them. CDR3 sequence: CASSPNPGTNSPLHF. The DNA for the CDR3 is TGTGCCAGCAGCCCAAATCCGGGGACTAATTCACCCCTCCACTTT.

On this clone itself: Other DNA sequences within the sample encode an identical CDR3. The chain is built from TRBV19 and TRBJ2-7, with D perhaps matching TRBD2 (5 bases). Germline V gene lookup returns CDR1 LNHDA and CDR2 SQIVND (reference sequence). This CDR3 spans 12 amino acids. The ends were cut back, 7 bases at V and 3 bases at J, with 10 bases in the middle. The CDR3 here is CASIQRSYEQYF. CDR3 bases: TGTGCCAGTATCCAGCGGAGCTACGAGCAGTACTTC.

V usage is TRBV15 and J usage is TRBJ1-2; the D is unclear. The CDR3 contains 12 residues. The germline gives CDR1 LNHNV, CDR2 YYDKDF (reference sequence). The V gene lost 3 bases and the J gene lost 8 bases, with 10 bases spanning the gap. The CDR3: CATSSRKGGYTF. The CDR3 bases are TGTGCCACCAGCAGTCGAAAAGGAGGCTACACCTTC.

The chain employs TRBV7-2 and TRBJ2-7; D is unclear. Germline loops: CDR1 SGHTA, CDR2 FQGNSA. Trimming took 2 bases from V and 4 from J, leaving 3 bases between them. The CDR3 is made up of 11 amino acids. The CDR3 coding sequence is TGTGCCAGCAGCTTAAAGTACGAGCAGTACTTC. Amino acid sequence: CASSLKYEQYF.

The CDR3 sequence: CAGHVGLAGRETQYF. In nucleotides, the CDR3 is TGTGCCGGGCACGTGGGACTAGCGGGCCGAGAGACCCAGTACTTC. The rearrangement links TRBV6-1 to TRBJ2-5; 12 bases fit TRBD2. The CDR3 runs 15 residues. V was clipped by 11 bases and J by 4 bases; unmatched bases: 11. Germline CDR1 reads MNHNS; CDR2 reads SASEGT.

This clone appeared a few times. J is TRBJ1-1 and V is TRBV30, with a weak D call TRBD1 (5 bases). Trimming took 0 bases from V and 3 from J, leaving 11 bases between them. CDR1 and CDR2 (germline): GTSNPN, SVGIG (reference sequence). This CDR3 spans 14 amino acids. The CDR3 loop is CAWSVRQGYTEAFF. The CDR3 DNA reads as TGTGCCTGGAGTGTACGTCAGGGATACACTGAAGCTTTCTTT.

This chain connects TRBV18 to TRBJ1-1, with D perhaps matching TRBD1 (5 bases). CDR1 is KGHSH, CDR2 LQKENI, per germline. There are 15 residues in the CDR3. V dropped 2 bases and J dropped 5 bases, with 15 bases sitting between them. CDR3 sequence (DNA): TGTGCCAGCTCACCAAACGTCGACTGGGGGACTGAAGCTTTCTTT. This codes for CASSPNVDWGTEAFF.

This clone has a single count. The genes are TRBV18 and TRBJ2-2, with D perhaps TRBD1 (6 bases). V lost 4 bases and J lost 1, with 10 bases in between. This CDR3 comprises 15 residues. Germline V CDR1 and CDR2: KGHSH, LQKENI. CDR3 nucleotides: TGTGCCAGCTCACTTGGGGACAAGAACACCGGGGAGCTGTTTTTT. Translated: CASSLGDKNTGELFF.

The chain is built from TRBV2 and TRBJ2-3; D is possibly TRBD1 (6 bases). Trimming removed 11 bases from V and 1 base from J, with 16 bases in between. Germline CDR1 SNHLY, CDR2 FYNNEI. This CDR3 comprises 14 residues. The CDR3 DNA is TGTGCCGGACAGAGGGCAGGGCGCACAGATACGCAGTATTTT. This sequence encodes CAGQRAGRTDTQYF.

The sample holds one count of this clone. The chain links TRBV29-1 to TRBJ2-1, with 10 bases identical to TRBD2. CDR1 and CDR2 from the germline V gene are SQVTM and ANQGSEA. V shed 8 bases and J 9 bases; nucleotides not matched to a gene: 13. The CDR3 spans 14 residues. The CDR3 is CSTKRGGPFGEQFF. The CDR3 DNA reads TGCAGCACCAAGCGGGGGGGTCCCTTTGGTGAGCAGTTCTTC.